This T cell receptor beta chain originates from a study of T-cell reconstitution after alpha-beta-depleted transplantation in children. This clonotype came up many times. Researchers prepared the TCRbeta library using unique molecular identifiers, the study reports. A single record per CDR3 protein comes from TCRdb applying MiXCR to the PCR reads. The table includes 400,000 to 500,000 distinct CDR3 sequences, 9.5% to 13% detected once. The sequenced sample was PBMCs from the stem cell graft donor, obtained from the stem cell graft. The receptor comes from a human donor who donated a stem cell graft to a child with acute myeloid leukemia.

In nucleotides, the CDR3 is TGTGCGATCGGGGACAGGGAAAATGAAAAACTGTTTTTT. Translated: CAIGDRENEKLFF. The chain combines TRBV10-3 with TRBJ1-4, with 9 bases aligning to TRBD1. In germline, CDR1 is ENHRY, CDR2 SYGVKD. The CDR3 contains 13 residues.